Following are 10 T cell receptor beta chains from one sample sequenced in a study of cytomegalovirus exposure and HLA in healthy donors. The study ran its PCR with 60 Vbeta and 13 Jbeta primers. Profiling relied on immunoSEQ multiplex PCR, and the TCRdb table lists in-frame clones only, not all of them. The sample records roughly 160,000 clones, roughly four fifths being singletons. Sequenced input: PBMCs. The receptors originated from a female donor in good health and CMV-seronegative.

The rearrangement uses TRBV6-5 and TRBJ1-4, with 9 positions matching TRBD1. V gave up 5 bases and J gave up 7 bases; unmatched junction bases: 5. The germline CDR1 and CDR2 sequences are MNHEY and SVGAGI. This CDR3 is built from 14 residues. CDR3 loop: CASSGTGMGEKLFF. CDR3 nucleotide sequence: TGTGCCAGCAGTGGGACAGGGATGGGTGAAAAACTGTTTTTT.

This chain uses TRBV28 with TRBJ1-2; a weak D match, TRBD1 (6 bases). Trimming cost V 3 bases and J 2 bases, with 10 bases left between them. This CDR3 is built from 14 residues. The germline V gene encodes CDR1 MDHEN and CDR2 SYDVKM. CDR3 sequence (DNA): TGTGCCAGCAGTTTGGGGGGGCAGAACTATGGCTACACCTTC. Encoded protein: CASSLGGQNYGYTF.

As regards this clone: Mismatch with germline at one junction end may stem from a read error. The CDR3 DNA reads as TGTACCAGCAGCGCCCTTGACAGGGTTACCCCCTACGAGCAGTACTTC. Encoded protein: CTSSALDRVTPYEQYF. The V gene is TRBV9, the J gene TRBJ2-7, with 7 bases aligning to TRBD1. CDR3 length: 16 amino acids. From germline, CDR1 is SGDLS and CDR2 YYNGEE. Variable domain in full (rest from reference TRBV9 and TRBJ2-7): DSGVTQTPKHLITATGQRVTLRCSPRSGDLSVYWYQQSLDQGLQFLIQYYNGEERAKGNILERFSAQQFPDLHSELNLSSLELGDSALYFCTSSALDRVTPYEQYFGPGTRLTVT.

This clone was detected only a few times. The chain is built from TRBV20-1 and TRBJ2-1; no clear D gene. The V and J ends lost 5 bases and 5 bases respectively, with 4 bases between them. Germline-derived CDR1 and CDR2 are DFQATT and SNEGSKA (reference sequence). The CDR3 has 10 residues. The CDR3 bases are TGCAGTGCTTCGGACAATGAGCAGTTCTTC. Protein sequence: CSASDNEQFF.

The chain uses TRBV30 and TRBJ2-5; 7 bases are a match to TRBD1. The DNA end favors TRBJ2-7, so the J call may be wrong. CDR1 and CDR2 (germline): GTSNPN, SVGIG (reference sequence). The length of the CDR3 is 14 residues. CDR3 coding DNA: TGTGCCTGGAGTGGGACAGGCTCAGGCTACGAGCAGTACTTC. This encodes CAWSGTGSGYEQYF.

The J gene is TRBJ2-3, the V gene TRBV15, with 10 bases that match TRBD2. Germline assignment: CDR1 LNHNV and CDR2 YYDKDF (reference sequence). The V gene end was trimmed by 4 bases and the J gene end by 7 bases; junction bases not matched to a gene: 14. The length of the CDR3 is 17 residues. This CDR3 is CATSNPISGGVVNTQYF. The CDR3 DNA reads as TGTGCCACCAGCAACCCCATCAGCGGGGGGGTCGTAAATACGCAGTATTTT.

This rearrangement joins TRBV29-1 to TRBJ2-7; D may be TRBD1 (6 bases). V was shortened by 6 bases and J by 0 bases, with 12 bases between the two germline ends. Germline V gene sequence: CDR1 SQVTM, CDR2 ANQGSEA. This CDR3 is 13 amino acids long. CDR3 loop: CSVPGASSYEQYF. The CDR3, as DNA: TGCAGCGTCCCAGGGGCTAGCTCCTACGAGCAGTACTTC.

V usage is TRBV6-1 and J usage is TRBJ2-2, with 11 bases aligning to TRBD2. V shed 8 bases, J shed 8 bases, and the junction held 4 bases outside the gene matches. In germline, CDR1 is MNHNS, CDR2 SASEGT. This CDR3 comprises 13 residues. CDR3 sequence reads: CASSGLAGGELFF. The CDR3 DNA is TGTGCCAGCTCCGGACTAGCGGGTGGGGAGCTGTTTTTT.

This clone was counted only a few times. The genes are TRBV6-6 and TRBJ2-1; 10 bases match TRBD1. V was clipped by 7 bases and J by 6 bases; unmatched bases: 9. The CDR3 covers 15 residues. Germline CDR1 is MNHNY and CDR2 is SVGAGI (reference sequence). The CDR3 nucleotides read TGTGCCAGCAAAAACCGGGACAGGGGCAGCAATGAGCAGTTCTTC. It yields the protein CASKNRDRGSNEQFF.

In this sample, this clone turned up a few times. The chain has TRBV29-1 and TRBJ2-2; D is undetermined. The CDR3 sequence is 14 residues long. From germline, CDR1 is SQVTM and CDR2 ANQGSEA. The V and J ends lost 0 bases and 1 base respectively, with 6 bases between them. Here the CDR3 DNA reads TGCAGCGTTGAAGAACATCTGAACACCGGGGAGCTGTTTTTT. Translation: CSVEEHLNTGELFF.